Following are 2 T cell receptor beta chains from one sample sequenced in a study of blood T cell repertoires in COVID-19. The assay was immunoSEQ multiplex PCR, and TCRdb's table has in-frame clones only and misses some. The table includes roughly 250,000 clones, 86% detected once. Sequencing was carried out using PBMCs or T cells enriched from blood (not recorded which). The origin of the receptors is a woman in her thirties or forties with acute COVID-19.

The chain carries TRBV27 and TRBJ2-1; TRBD1 matches at 9 bases. Germline lookup yields CDR1 MNHEY and CDR2 SMNVEV (reference sequence). V was pared by 0 bases and J by 1 base, with 1 base of the junction left unmatched. This CDR3 contains 16 residues. CDR3 sequence reads: CASSLSGTGSYNEQFF. CDR3 sequence (DNA): TGTGCCAGCAGTTTATCGGGGACAGGGTCCTACAATGAGCAGTTCTTC.

This sequence joins TRBV30 and TRBJ2-1; D is possibly TRBD2 (6 bases). This CDR3 has 14 residues. Germline CDR1 and CDR2: GTSNPN and SVGIG (reference sequence). V dropped 5 bases and J dropped 4 bases, with 15 bases sitting between them. In nucleotides, the CDR3 is TGTGCCTGGTCAGCTGGCGGGGTTTACAATGAGCAGTTCTTC. Translated: CAWSAGGVYNEQFF.